This TCR beta chain was sequenced in a study of T cell repertoires in cytomegalovirus infection. The CDR3 totals 15 residues. One entry per CDR3 protein results from TCRdb running MiXCR on the reads. In the table there are approximately 260,000 distinct CDR3 sequences, about a sixth of which are singletons. Comments on this clonotype: Its antigen is as yet unknown. A read error may be the cause here, since a much bigger clone is one base away.

Broader study findings: Carriers of CMV and the relevant HLA type were discriminated by public TCR beta frequency.

V and J are TRBV12-3 or TRBV12-4 and TRBJ2-3; D might be TRBD2 (5 bases). Material: CD8+ T cells from PBMCs. The sequence was obtained from a human donor in good health (CMV status not recorded). Some clones in this sample may be carry-over from other donors' samples. The CDR3 spells CTSSFASPSTDTQYF. The CDR3 nucleotides are TGTACCAGCAGTTTTGCTAGCCCTAGCACAGATACGCAGTATTTT.